The 17 T cell receptor beta chains given below trace back to one sample, sequenced in a study of post-analysis software for immune sequencing data. Study-wide findings and caveats: Patients carried four or five TRBV segments more frequently than controls did, and TRBV5-6, TRBV5-1 and TRBV20-1 were among them.

Their antigens remain unidentified. cDNA libraries for TCR beta contained unique molecular identifiers. TCRdb independently ran MiXCR on the PCR reads; one entry per CDR3 protein. The data hold fewer than 850,000 distinct CDR3 sequences, with roughly 27% observed a single time. Material for sequencing was blood. The receptors originated from a girl aged 10-17 years with multiple sclerosis.

Of note for this clonotype: An end of the junction does not agree with germline; a read error may underlie this. The chain is built from TRBV6-5 and TRBJ1-2; unclear D gene. The V gene's germline CDR1 is MNHEY and CDR2 SVGAGI. The CDR3 is 13 residues long. In nucleotides, the CDR3 is TGTGCCAGCAGTTACATGCGCAACTATGGCGACACCTTC. It translates to CASSYMRNYGDTF.

This clonotype came up once. The gene calls are TRBV20-1 and TRBJ2-1; 7 bases are a match to TRBD2. The CDR3 is made up of 13 amino acids. J lost 12 bases, V lost 3 bases, and 11 bases had no gene match. Germline V gene data show CDR1 as DFQATT and CDR2 as SNEGSKA (reference sequence). The CDR3 here is CSASQTSFDVQFF. The CDR3 bases are TGCAGTGCTAGTCAGACTAGCTTCGATGTGCAGTTCTTC.

The rearrangement joins TRBV11-2 to TRBJ2-7; the match to TRBD2 covers 7 bases. The CDR3 sequence is 15 residues long. V shed 5 bases and J 5 bases; nucleotides not matched to a gene: 12. Germline V gives CDR1 SGHAT, CDR2 FQNNGV. This CDR3 is CASSPGAAGENEQYF. The CDR3 nucleotides read TGTGCCAGCAGCCCCGGGGCTGCGGGAGAGAACGAGCAGTACTTC.

This clonotype occurred a few times. The chain employs TRBV27 and TRBJ2-3; TRBD2 agrees at 8 bases. The CDR3 spans 15 residues. Germline V lookup: CDR1 MNHEY, CDR2 SMNVEV (reference sequence). J gave up 6 bases and V 6 bases, and 11 bases lay outside the gene matches. CDR3 amino acids: CASRVGGAGVDTQYF. The CDR3 DNA follows: TGTGCCAGCAGAGTGGGAGGAGCGGGAGTTGATACGCAGTATTTT.

The J gene is TRBJ1-3, the V gene TRBV7-2; D unresolved. The V gene lost 1 base and the J gene lost 4 bases, with 11 bases spanning the gap. The CDR3 totals 15 residues. Per the germline V gene, CDR1 is SGHTA and CDR2 is FQGNSA. The CDR3 reads CASSLGRGRGNTIYF. The CDR3, as DNA: TGTGCCAGCAGCTTAGGTCGGGGAAGAGGAAACACCATATATTTT.

The chain combines TRBV5-1 with TRBJ2-7, with D perhaps matching TRBD2 (5 bases). TRBJ2-5 matches the DNA end more closely, so the J call is doubtful. In germline, CDR1 is SGHRS, CDR2 YFSETQ. The CDR3 contains 13 residues. CDR3 bases: TGCGCCAGCAGCAGCGGACCCCACGGGACCCAGTACTTC. Amino acid sequence: CASSSGPHGTQYF.

The V gene is TRBV18, the J gene TRBJ2-7; TRBD2 matches at 7 bases. The CDR3 is 14 residues long. Germline V CDR1 and CDR2: KGHSH, LQKENI. V shed 3 bases and J 4 bases; nucleotides not matched to a gene: 6. The DNA of the CDR3 is TGTGCCAGCTCACCGAAAGCGGGGAGGTACGAGCAGTACTTC. Its translation: CASSPKAGRYEQYF.

V usage is TRBV20-1 and J usage is TRBJ2-1; D unclear. Germline lookup yields CDR1 DFQATT and CDR2 SNEGSKA (reference sequence). This CDR3 is built from 14 residues. With 3 bases removed from V and 6 bases from J, the gap between germline ends came to 15 bases. The CDR3 region is CSASAPGGVNEQFF. The CDR3 DNA reads as TGCAGTGCTAGTGCCCCGGGTGGGGTCAATGAGCAGTTCTTC.

About this clonotype itself: An end of the junction differs from the germline gene, which may be a read error. The chain carries TRBV5-1 and TRBJ1-4, with D unclear. The CDR3 loop spans 13 amino acids. CDR1 is SGHRS, CDR2 YFSETQ, per germline. Here the CDR3 reads CTSSRGANEKLFF. DNA of the CDR3: TGCACCAGCAGCCGGGGAGCTAATGAAAAACTGTTTTTT.

This clonotype was counted between two and nine times. V gene TRBV6-1 combines with J gene TRBJ1-5, with D possibly TRBD1 on 5 matching bases. Per the germline V gene, CDR1 is MNHNS and CDR2 is SASEGT. V was pared by 4 bases and J by 6 bases, with 10 bases between. The CDR3 length is 13 residues. CDR3 protein: CASSAQGGQPQHF. CDR3 nucleotides: TGTGCCAGCAGTGCCCAGGGTGGTCAGCCCCAGCATTTT.

V is TRBV4-2 and J is TRBJ1-2, with TRBD1 as a possible D gene (6 bases). Trimming removed 1 base at V and 6 bases at J, with 18 bases between. Germline V lookup: CDR1 LGHNA, CDR2 YNFKEQ. The CDR3 is 16 residues long. The chain's CDR3 is CASSQGVWAGVNGYTF. CDR3 DNA sequence: TGTGCCAGCAGCCAAGGGGTTTGGGCAGGGGTTAATGGCTACACCTTC.

In its sample, this clonotype was seen many times. The V and J genes are TRBV20-1 and TRBJ2-5; a possible D gene is TRBD2 (6 bases). The V gene's germline CDR1 is DFQATT and CDR2 SNEGSKA (reference sequence). The CDR3 covers 14 residues. Trimming took off 3 bases at V and 1 base at J, with 12 bases between the two ends. CDR3 in DNA: TGCAGTGCTAGCGGCGGGGCCACCCAAGAGACCCAGTACTTC. The encoded protein is CSASGGATQETQYF.

This chain connects TRBV6-5 to TRBJ2-1; D gene ambiguous. CDR1 and CDR2 from the germline V gene are MNHEY and SVGAGI. The CDR3 sequence is 15 residues long. Trimming left V 5 bases short and J 1 base short, with 12 bases between. The CDR3 spells CASSSYKRSYNEQFF. Written as DNA, the CDR3 is TGTGCCAGCAGTAGCTATAAGAGATCCTACAATGAGCAGTTCTTC.

This clonotype showed up just a few times. The junction differs from germline at one of its ends, possibly a read error. The chain links TRBV10-3 to TRBJ1-2, with D unresolved. The CDR3 totals 12 residues. Germline lookup yields CDR1 ENHRY and CDR2 SYGVKD. The CDR3 protein is CAIGDGNYGYTF. CDR3 sequence (DNA): TGTGCCATCGGTGACGGTAACTATGGCTACACCTTC.

This clonotype was detected only a few times. V gene TRBV4-3 combines with J gene TRBJ2-4, with 9 positions matching TRBD1. Trimming removed 1 base from V and 8 bases from J; junction bases left unmatched: 9. CDR1 and CDR2 from the germline V gene are LGHNA and YSLEER. The CDR3 is made up of 16 amino acids. CDR3 in DNA: TGCGCCAGCAGCCAAGGCCGCCGGGACAGGGAGGACATTCAGTACTTC. As protein: CASSQGRRDREDIQYF.

V usage is TRBV5-6 and J usage is TRBJ2-4; D uncertain. The J call may be wrong; the DNA end is better matched by TRBJ2-7. Per the germline V gene, CDR1 is SGHDT and CDR2 is YYEEEE. The CDR3 has 13 residues. This chain's CDR3 is CASSFGLVHEQYF. CDR3 nucleotides: TGTGCCAGCAGCTTTGGATTAGTACACGAGCAGTACTTC.

The V call is TRBV15, the J call TRBJ2-1; 10 bases line up with TRBD2. This CDR3 is 17 amino acids long. The ends lost 0 bases at V and 9 bases at J; junction bases unmatched: 11. The germline CDR1 and CDR2 sequences are LNHNV and YYDKDF (reference sequence). CDR3 in DNA: TGTGCCACCAGCAGAGATATAGGAGCGGGAGGGTTTACTGAGCAGTTCTTC. Its protein product is CATSRDIGAGGFTEQFF.